One sample yielded the 25 T cell receptor beta chains listed below, sequenced in a study of shared T cell receptors in the human thymus. Here immunoSEQ multiplex PCR was the method, and the copy in TCRdb shows in-frame clones only, minus some. The data show approximately 660,000 clones, more than 75% seen once. This sample also appeared in a second study, on human thymus T cells.

The sequenced sample consisted of thymocytes. Receptors were obtained from a boy under three years old with a congenital heart defect.

The table lists this clone with a few counts. V is TRBV28 and J is TRBJ1-1, with 7 bases identical to TRBD1. CDR1 is MDHEN, CDR2 SYDVKM, per germline. After removal of 7 bases from V and 2 bases from J, the junction contained 10 bases not matched to a gene. The CDR3 extends over 15 amino acids. The CDR3: CASIHPDRQNTEAFF. Written as DNA, the CDR3 is TGTGCCAGCATCCACCCGGACAGGCAAAACACTGAAGCTTTCTTT.

This clone was recorded only once. This sequence joins TRBV25-1 and TRBJ1-1; 9 bases are shared with TRBD1. V lost 4 bases, J lost 1 base, and 7 bases stayed unmatched. Germline lookup yields CDR1 MGHDK and CDR2 SYGVNS. The CDR3 consists of 16 residues. The CDR3 coding sequence is TGTGCCAGCAGTGGACCGGACAGGGGTCCGAACACTGAAGCTTTCTTT. Protein sequence: CASSGPDRGPNTEAFF. The whole variable domain, filled in from reference TRBV25-1 and TRBJ1-1, reads EADIYQTPRYLVIGTGKKITLECSQTMGHDKMYWYQQDPGMELHLIHYSYGVNSTEKGDLSSESTVSRIRTEHFPLTLESARPSHTSQYLCASSGPDRGPNTEAFFGQGTRLTVV.

The chain links TRBV4-1 to TRBJ2-1, with a tentative D call TRBD2 (5 bases). The CDR3 consists of 15 residues. The germline CDR1 and CDR2 sequences are MGHRA and YSYEKL. Trimming took off 1 base at V and 2 bases at J, with 9 bases between the two ends. The CDR3 sequence: CASSQGELAYNEQFF. The CDR3, as DNA: TGCGCCAGCAGCCAAGGCGAACTAGCCTACAATGAGCAGTTCTTC.

This sequence joins TRBV7-2 and TRBJ2-3; TRBD1 matches at 7 bases. The CDR3 has 17 residues. The V segment lost 1 base and the J segment 1 base; nucleotides outside the gene matches: 8. Germline V gene lookup returns CDR1 SGHTA and CDR2 FQGNSA. The CDR3 DNA reads TGTGCCAGCAGCTTAGTTGCGTGGCAGGGGGGCACAGATACGCAGTATTTT. As protein: CASSLVAWQGGTDTQYF.

The chain carries TRBV7-9 and TRBJ2-3, with 7 bases aligning to TRBD1. This CDR3 is 15 amino acids long. Trimming took 6 bases from V and 0 from J; bases not matched to a gene: 6. The V gene's germline CDR1 is SEHNR and CDR2 FQNEAQ (reference sequence). The CDR3 nucleotides are TGTGCCAGCAGACGGGGACAGTGTAGCACAGATACGCAGTATTTT. This translates into CASRRGQCSTDTQYF.

This sequence joins TRBV5-6 and TRBJ2-3; D perhaps matches TRBD1 (5 bases). The CDR3 runs 15 residues. The ends were cut back, 5 bases at V and 4 bases at J, with 17 bases in the middle. Germline CDR1 is SGHDT and CDR2 is YYEEEE. The CDR3 DNA reads TGTGCCAGCAGTCAGGGCCAACTTACTCCAGATACGCAGTATTTT. The encoded protein is CASSQGQLTPDTQYF.

The rearrangement joins TRBV27 to TRBJ2-7, with 8 bases matching TRBD2. The CDR3 totals 17 residues. V lost 3 bases, J lost 3 bases, and 13 bases stayed unmatched. Germline V CDR1 and CDR2: MNHEY, SMNVEV (reference sequence). DNA for the CDR3: TGTGCCAGCAGTTTCCCTCCCCCCCGGCTAGCGGGCTACGAGCAGTACTTC. Amino acid sequence: CASSFPPPRLAGYEQYF.

V and J are TRBV4-1 and TRBJ1-4; D uncertain. Germline V CDR1 and CDR2: MGHRA, YSYEKL. The CDR3 covers 15 residues. With 0 bases removed from V and 5 bases from J, the gap between germline ends came to 10 bases. CDR3 nucleotide sequence: TGCGCCAGCAGCCAAGAAGGGTGGGAGAATGAAAAACTGTTTTTT. Protein product: CASSQEGWENEKLFF.

The CDR3 nucleotides read TGTGCCTGGAGAGCTAGCGGGAGAGGAAATGAGCAGTTCTTC. It yields the protein CAWRASGRGNEQFF. The chain has TRBV30 and TRBJ2-1; 10 bases are shared with TRBD2. The CDR3 is 14 residues long. Germline values: CDR1 GTSNPN, CDR2 SVGIG (reference sequence). The trim removed 3 bases at V and 7 bases at J, leaving 6 bases unmatched.

This clone was counted only a few times. The rearrangement uses TRBV6-6 and TRBJ2-1, with 9 bases fitting TRBD2. With 8 bases clipped from V and 8 bases from J, the junction kept 7 bases outside the gene matches. The CDR3 runs to 13 residues. CDR1 is MNHNY and CDR2 is SVGAGI in the germline V gene (reference sequence). CDR3 DNA sequence: TGTGCCAGCGGTTGCGGGAGGGCCGATGAGCAGTTCTTC. It codes for CASGCGRADEQFF.

The chain is built from TRBV2 and TRBJ2-7; D possibly corresponds to TRBD2 (6 bases). The CDR3 runs 16 residues. Germline CDR1 is SNHLY and CDR2 is FYNNEI. Trimming stripped 2 bases from V and 6 bases from J, with 20 bases between. CDR3 nucleotide sequence: TGTGCCAGCAGTGAACTTCCCGGGAGCCTACCCTTCGAGCAGTACTTC. It yields the protein CASSELPGSLPFEQYF.

The rearrangement joins TRBV5-1 to TRBJ1-1; 10 bases fit TRBD1. Germline CDR1 and CDR2: SGHRS and YFSETQ. V lost 4 bases to trimming and J lost 1 base; unmatched junction nucleotides: 25. The CDR3 runs to 22 residues. CDR3 DNA sequence: TGCGCCAGCAGCCCTGGAGGGACAGGGGTTCGCATGCCGCCGGTAACGAACACTGAAGCTTTCTTT. This gives the protein CASSPGGTGVRMPPVTNTEAFF.

The J gene is TRBJ2-5, the V gene TRBV11-2; 8 bases fit TRBD2. This CDR3 contains 16 residues. From germline, CDR1 is SGHAT and CDR2 FQNNGV. Trimming cost V 1 base and J 5 bases; bases outside gene matches: 9. DNA for the CDR3: TGTGCCAGCAGCTTAGTAGTCGCGGGAGGAAGGGAGACCCAGTACTTC. It is translated as CASSLVVAGGRETQYF.

V and J are TRBV30 and TRBJ2-7; 7 bases are a match to TRBD1. Germline CDR1 reads GTSNPN; CDR2 reads SVGIG (reference sequence). V lost 3 bases and J lost 3; bases outside the gene matches: 2. The CDR3 length is 12 residues. CDR3 bases: TGTGCCTGGAGGGGACAGTTCTACGAGCAGTACTTC. Its protein product is CAWRGQFYEQYF.

V and J are TRBV19 and TRBJ2-7; D gene ambiguous. V was cut by 4 bases and J by 6 bases, with 4 bases left in between. The CDR3 has 10 residues. Germline V gene sequence: CDR1 LNHDA, CDR2 SQIVND (reference sequence). The DNA for the CDR3 is TGTGCCAGTAGTACGGGCGAGCAGTACTTC. This encodes CASSTGEQYF.

The chain carries TRBV29-1 and TRBJ2-7; TRBD2 matches 11 bases. Germline V gene lookup returns CDR1 SQVTM and CDR2 ANQGSEA. The CDR3 consists of 14 residues. V lost 4 bases to trimming and J lost 4 bases; unmatched junction nucleotides: 6. CDR3 sequence (DNA): TGCAGCGTTGCCTGGGCTAGCGGGAGGTACGAGCAGTACTTC. Its protein product is CSVAWASGRYEQYF.

This chain links TRBV19 with TRBJ2-1; 9 bases agree with TRBD2. Germline-derived CDR1 and CDR2 are LNHDA and SQIVND (reference sequence). The ends lost 3 bases at V and 5 bases at J; junction bases unmatched: 2. The CDR3 runs 14 residues. The CDR3 nucleotides read TGTGCCAGTAGTATGGGACTAGCCCACAATGAGCAGTTCTTC. Its protein is CASSMGLAHNEQFF.

This clone was seen only once. CDR3 sequence (DNA): TGTGCCAGCAGTGATTCGGATACGCAGTATTTT. As protein: CASSDSDTQYF. The chain couples TRBV2 to TRBJ2-3; D remains unclear. The CDR3 length is 11 residues. Germline lookup yields CDR1 SNHLY and CDR2 FYNNEI. Trimming took 3 bases from V and 6 from J, leaving 4 bases between them.

The chain couples TRBV6-1 to TRBJ2-7, with 8 nucleotides matching TRBD2. The V and J ends lost 3 bases and 6 bases, in that order; junction bases with no gene match: 19. The length of the CDR3 is 18 residues. From germline, CDR1 is MNHNS and CDR2 SASEGT. DNA of the CDR3: TGTGCCAGCAGTGATGAGGGGACTAGACCCTTGGGAAACGCCGAGCAGTACTTC. Amino acids: CASSDEGTRPLGNAEQYF.

The rearrangement joins TRBV19 to TRBJ2-1, with TRBD2 matching 7 bases. There are 15 residues in the CDR3. Germline V gene sequence: CDR1 LNHDA, CDR2 SQIVND (reference sequence). J was trimmed by 2 bases and V by 2 bases; bases with no gene match: 3. The CDR3 region is CASSIRTSAYNEQFF. The CDR3, as DNA: TGTGCCAGTAGTATAAGGACTAGTGCCTACAATGAGCAGTTCTTC. The full variable domain, with the rest looked up from reference TRBV19 and TRBJ2-1, is DGGITQSPKYLFRKEGQNVTLSCEQNLNHDAMYWYRQDPGQGLRLIYYSQIVNDFQKGDIAEGYSVSREKKESFPLTVTSAQKNPTAFYLCASSIRTSAYNEQFFGPGTRLTVL.

The chain is built from TRBV6-5 and TRBJ1-5; 7 bases line up with TRBD1. Trimming cost V 2 bases and J 0 bases; bases outside gene matches: 4. The germline CDR1 and CDR2 sequences are MNHEY and SVGAGI. The length of the CDR3 is 16 residues. The CDR3 nucleotides are TGTGCCAGCAGTTACAAGGCAGGGGGTAGCAATCAGCCCCAGCATTTT. Its protein is CASSYKAGGSNQPQHF.

This chain joins TRBV27 and TRBJ2-7; 12 bases map to TRBD1. Germline V gene lookup returns CDR1 MNHEY and CDR2 SMNVEV (reference sequence). V trimming: 5 bases; J trimming: 5 bases; junction bases outside the gene matches: 10. The length of the CDR3 is 16 residues. CDR3 region: CASSPPRDRGLNEQYF. The CDR3 DNA reads as TGTGCCAGCAGTCCACCCCGGGACAGGGGGCTCAACGAGCAGTACTTC.

The chain joins TRBV4-1 to TRBJ2-7; D perhaps matches TRBD2 (6 bases). Trimming cost V 4 bases and J 0 bases, with 16 bases left between them. Germline V gene lookup returns CDR1 MGHRA and CDR2 YSYEKL. This CDR3 contains 16 residues. CDR3 DNA: TGCGCCAGCAGCCTCGCCCCGGAGGGGAGCTCCTACGAGCAGTACTTC. Encoded protein: CASSLAPEGSSYEQYF.

This chain joins TRBV18 and TRBJ2-7; the D gene is possibly TRBD2 (7 bases). Germline loops: CDR1 KGHSH, CDR2 LQKENI. Between the trimmed V and J ends, which lost 6 bases and 0 bases, there was a span of 15 bases. The length of the CDR3 is 15 residues. The CDR3 nucleotides are TGTGCCAGCTCCCCCGGGGGGCGCAACTCCTACGAGCAGTACTTC. Amino acid sequence: CASSPGGRNSYEQYF.

V and J are TRBV27 and TRBJ2-4; a possible D gene is TRBD2 (6 bases). V gave up 8 bases and J gave up 1 base, with 15 bases separating them. The CDR3 consists of 15 residues. CDR1 and CDR2 (germline): MNHEY, SMNVEV (reference sequence). DNA of the CDR3: TGTGCCAGCGGGGCCCGGGGGATGGCCAAAAACATTCAGTACTTC. The encoded protein is CASGARGMAKNIQYF.